This T cell receptor beta chain was identified in a study of Japanese encephalitis immunity and Zika vaccine responses (TCRdb year 2021). Looking at the study overall: The included participants were given three 5.0 ug doses of alum-adjuvanted ZPIV at weeks 0, 4 and 28. ZIKV peptides were 15-mers overlapping by 11 residues, selected for NetMHCpan/NetMHCII-predicted epitopes with affinity below 50 nM. TCR repertoires from a few flavivirus-naive individuals were also analyzed at weeks 2, 6 and 52 after the start of ZPIV vaccination. For stimulation, either ZIKV structural-protein peptide pools divided into flavivirus-conserved and non-conserved sets were used, or JEV or YFV peptides matching the pre-vaccination. The study tested whether prior Japanese encephalitis virus (JEV) or yellow fever virus (YFV) vaccination shaped CD4 T cell responses to the Zika vaccine. Six or seven representative participants from each pre-vaccination group were selected for TCR sequencing, using samples from week 0 (after pre-vaccination and before ZPIV) and week 52. Approximately twelve participants were given two doses of JEV vaccine (IXIARO) 28 days apart, two to three months before the first ZPIV dose. Before ZPIV, 12 to 13 participants were given one dose of YFV vaccine (YF-VAX), while eight or nine participants were flavivirus-naive.

The library was obtained by 5' RACE. Before sequencing, the TCRbeta libraries were pooled in amounts proportional to the number of cells sorted for each library. Total RNA was extracted from sorted cells with RNAzol RT, and cDNA was synthesized with an oligo(dT) primer and a template-switching oligo. The TCRbeta V-CDR3-J region was amplified by PCR between a SMARTer oligo primer and a TCRbeta constant-region primer using Kapa HiFi. A second PCR attached Illumina adaptors and sample-specific index barcodes, followed by HighPrep bead cleanup and Bioanalyzer confirmation of a band of roughly 650 bp. The libraries were sequenced on an Illumina MiSeq using 2x151 bp paired-end reads. The published analysis was carried out like this. Reads were demultiplexed with an in-house Java program, and MiXCR assigned TCRbeta annotations and counted clonotypes. Repertoire overlap used Morisita-Horn indices from the R package vegan, with UPGMA clustering and Circos plots of recurring clonotypes. Shannon diversity and richness were normalized to the highest possible value given the input cell numbers, yielding values from 0 to 1. MUSCLE was used to align CDR3beta sequences, SeqinR to compute distances, and R to plot multidimensional scaling. TCRdb's own reprocessing of the public reads used fastp at Q25 and MiXCR and kept productive beta chains. Rows with a matching CDR3 protein are joined into one entry that keeps the most common DNA and genes. For this entry, the V and J calls and clone size follow TCRdb and not the study's own pipeline. The sample records roughly 600 distinct CDR3 sequences, 2% to 2.5% of which are singletons. 30% to 40% of the sample is held by the ten biggest clonotypes.

The CDR3 sequence holds 14 residues, the cysteine and phenylalanine included. The CDR3 DNA has 42 bases and is translated from base 1. Clipping removes 5 bases from V and 3 bases from J, with 7 as the unmatched junction base count. CDR1 and CDR2 (SGHRS, YFSETQ) derive from the germline V gene. By sample share, this clonotype is medium-sized (0.01 to 0.1%). Nothing much larger sits one base from this clone, and base qualities are not available. General conclusions and limits of the study: Samples grouped by participant and showed no similarity between individuals, suggesting that no public TCRs were detected. Only a few individuals showed CD8 T cell responses to ZIKV peptide pools, and those responses were very low in magnitude. Because there were not enough samples, the peptide pools could not be deconvoluted, which meant the specific peptides behind the cross-reactive responses went unidentified. In JEV-pre-vaccinated donors, the repertoire richness of CD4 T cells responding to conserved ZIKV epitopes dropped significantly after ZPIV. Repertoire similarity across time-points and stimulations was higher in JEV-pre-vaccinated donors than in YFV-pre-vaccinated donors, indicating more clonotypes shared between ZIKV and JEV stimulation. The analysis covered only a subset of trial participants who had three doses and adequate samples, rather than the whole vaccinated cohort.

PBMCs were labeled with CellTrace CFSE and cultured for about six days in RPMI with approximately 8.6% human serum plus peptide pools at roughly 0.94 ug/mL each. Unfixed proliferating CD4 T cells were sorted on a BD FACSAria as live CD56-CD19-CD16-CD3+CD4+ CFSE-low cells. The enrolled adults were healthy and tested seronegative for ZIKV, JEV, YFV, DENV and WNV on microneutralization screening. The samples were drawn from a phase 1 trial of an alum-adjuvanted Zika purified-inactivated virus (ZPIV) vaccine that was randomized, double-blinded and placebo-controlled. Peripheral blood mononuclear cells were isolated using a standard procedure and then kept frozen in liquid nitrogen until they were used.

The sequenced sample was antigen-activated CD4+ T cells from blood, cultured, obtained during a Zika inactivated vaccine study. The clonotype originates from an adult man who received an inactivated Zika virus vaccine. The chain uses TRBV5-1 and TRBJ2-7; 8 bases in the junction line up with TRBD1. In nucleotides, the sequence is TGCGCCAGCAGACCGGGACAGGCCCACTACGAGCAGTACTTC. This translates into CASRPGQAHYEQYF.